This T cell receptor beta chain is drawn from a study of blood T cell repertoires in COVID-19. Across the whole study: The samples span acute and convalescent COVID-19 from the United States, Italy and Spain. PBMCs, B-cell-depleted T cells, or T cells were the source of the cDNA or gDNA that made up the material.

The protocol was immunoSEQ multiplex PCR, while the TCRdb copy is restricted to in-frame clones and leaves out a portion. This table holds 380,000 or so clones, roughly 90% found once. This study enrolled people aged about 18 to 90 from approximately 25 US geographic areas. Germline V gives CDR1 GTSNPN, CDR2 SVGIG (reference sequence). V lost 2 bases to trimming and J lost 7 bases, with 12 bases between them. The CDR3 is made up of 13 amino acids. This receptor was obtained from a woman aged 40-49 years with acute COVID-19. The rearrangement links TRBV30 to TRBJ1-5, with D possibly matching TRBD1 (6 bases). The specimen sequenced was PBMCs or T cells enriched from blood (not recorded which). The CDR3 here is CAWSQNREQPQHF. The CDR3, as DNA: TGTGCCTGGAGTCAGAACAGGGAGCAGCCCCAGCATTTT.